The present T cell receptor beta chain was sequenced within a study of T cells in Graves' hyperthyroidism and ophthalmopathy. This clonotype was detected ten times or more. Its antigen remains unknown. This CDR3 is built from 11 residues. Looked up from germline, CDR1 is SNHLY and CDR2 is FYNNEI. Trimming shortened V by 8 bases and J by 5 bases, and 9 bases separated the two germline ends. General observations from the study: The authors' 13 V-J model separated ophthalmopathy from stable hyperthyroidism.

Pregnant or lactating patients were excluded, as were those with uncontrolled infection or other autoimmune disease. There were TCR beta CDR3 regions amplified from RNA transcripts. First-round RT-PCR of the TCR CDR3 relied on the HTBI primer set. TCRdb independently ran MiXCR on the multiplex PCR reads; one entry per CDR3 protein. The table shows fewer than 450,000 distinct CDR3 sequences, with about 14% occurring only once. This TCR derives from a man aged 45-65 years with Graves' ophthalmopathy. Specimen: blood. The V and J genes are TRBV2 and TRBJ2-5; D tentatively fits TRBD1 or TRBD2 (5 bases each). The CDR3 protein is CASEGWETQYF. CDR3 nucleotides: TGTGCCAGCGAGGGGTGGGAGACCCAGTACTTC.